The 13 T cell receptor beta chains in this list originate from one sample, sequenced in a study of naive and memory T cell subsets. For blood and skin samples, reverse transcription used TCR alpha and beta constant primers. TCRdb passed the UMI-ligation and nested PCR reads through MiXCR, listing each CDR3 protein once. Of about 18,000 distinct CDR3 sequences listed, 7.5% to 10% were seen once; the top ten hold 6.5% to 7%. The treatment here: skin biopsy from PPD injection site in Mantoux-positive individual. Reverse transcription used DNase-treated unsorted total RNA, aiming for roughly 1 to 1000 ng. Sequenced here: skin, sampled from a tuberculin skin test site. The source is an adult in good health.

This clonotype was detected many times. V gene TRBV30 combines with J gene TRBJ2-1; 7 bases align to TRBD1. The CDR3 sequence is 16 residues long. V shed 4 bases, J shed 4 bases, and the junction held 13 bases outside the gene matches. Germline V gene data show CDR1 as GTSNPN and CDR2 as SVGIG (reference sequence). For the CDR3, the DNA is TGTGCCTGGATACAGGGGACCACCTCATTGTACAATGAGCAGTTCTTC. Its translation: CAWIQGTTSLYNEQFF.

The chain links TRBV7-2 to TRBJ2-7; 9 bases align to TRBD1. The CDR3 totals 15 residues. The germline V gene has CDR1 SGHTA and CDR2 FQGNSA. V lost 5 bases to trimming and J lost 3 bases; unmatched junction nucleotides: 8. DNA of the CDR3: TGTGCCAGCAGCCCCGAGGACAGGGGCCTCTACGAGCAGTACTTC. Translated, it gives CASSPEDRGLYEQYF.

This clonotype was detected many times. This chain connects TRBV29-1 to TRBJ2-1; the match to TRBD2 covers 9 bases. The V and J ends lost 6 bases and 7 bases, in that order; junction bases with no gene match: 13. The CDR3 totals 15 residues. Germline assignment: CDR1 SQVTM and CDR2 ANQGSEA. CDR3 residues: CSVVGFRTSANEQFF. CDR3 sequence (DNA): TGCAGCGTAGTCGGCTTTCGGACTAGCGCTAATGAGCAGTTCTTC.

In its sample, this clonotype was seen many times. The J gene is TRBJ2-1, the V gene TRBV29-1; 7 bases align to TRBD2. Germline CDR1 SQVTM, CDR2 ANQGSEA. J lost 1 base, V lost 4 bases, and 7 bases had no gene match. This CDR3 comprises 15 residues. CDR3 loop: CSVVGGGSSYNEQFF. In DNA, the CDR3 is TGCAGCGTTGTCGGTGGCGGGAGTTCCTACAATGAGCAGTTCTTC.

Ten or more counts support this clonotype. This chain links TRBV5-1 with TRBJ2-1; 8 positions agree with TRBD1. V trimming: 4 bases; J trimming: 5 bases; junction bases outside the gene matches: 5. Germline loops: CDR1 SGHRS, CDR2 YFSETQ. This CDR3 is built from 14 residues. The CDR3 is CASSTTGADNEQFF. DNA of the CDR3: TGCGCCAGCAGCACGACAGGGGCTGACAATGAGCAGTTCTTC. The complete variable domain, with remaining parts taken from reference TRBV5-1 and TRBJ2-1, reads KAGVTQTPRYLIKTRGQQVTLSCSPISGHRSVSWYQQTPGQGLQFLFEYFSETQRNKGNFPGRFSGRQFSNSRSEMNVSTLELGDSALYLCASSTTGADNEQFFGPGTRLTVL.

This clonotype was recorded a few times. CDR3 amino acids: CASSLGPRGGYEQYF. CDR3 sequence (DNA): TGTGCCAGCAGCTTAGGTCCCAGGGGTGGCTACGAGCAGTACTTC. V usage is TRBV13 and J usage is TRBJ2-7; maybe TRBD1 (6 bases). The V end was cut by 0 bases, the J end by 3 bases, with 12 bases between. This CDR3 has 15 residues. CDR1 is PRHDT and CDR2 is FYEKMQ in the germline V gene (reference sequence).

By share, this clonotype ranks as medium-sized. This chain connects TRBV7-2 to TRBJ2-5; D is uncertain. This CDR3 region has 12 residues. Germline CDR1 SGHTA, CDR2 FQGNSA. Trimming shortened V by 4 bases and J by 0 bases, and 3 bases separated the two germline ends. CDR3: CASSSYQETQYF. DNA for the CDR3: TGTGCCAGCAGCTCGTACCAAGAGACCCAGTACTTC.

This clonotype was found a few times. The rearrangement joins TRBV7-2 to TRBJ2-7; possible D gene TRBD2, 7 bases. This CDR3 has 16 residues. Between the trimmed V and J ends, which lost 5 bases and 5 bases, there was a span of 22 bases. The germline gives CDR1 SGHTA, CDR2 FQGNSA. The CDR3 sequence: CASSLSTRGARDEQYF. In DNA, the CDR3 is TGTGCCAGCAGCCTCTCTACTCGGGGGGCCCGGGACGAGCAGTACTTC.

This clonotype was recorded at least ten times. The chain is built from TRBV19 and TRBJ2-5, with D perhaps being TRBD1 or TRBD2 (5 bases each). With 3 bases removed from V and 0 bases from J, the gap between germline ends came to 8 bases. CDR1 LNHDA and CDR2 SQIVND come from the germline V gene (reference sequence). This CDR3 has 14 amino acids. The CDR3 protein is CASSMGRDQETQYF. CDR3 DNA: TGTGCCAGTAGTATGGGACGGGACCAAGAGACCCAGTACTTC. The full variable domain, its missing parts supplied by reference TRBV19 and TRBJ2-5, is DGGITQSPKYLFRKEGQNVTLSCEQNLNHDAMYWYRQDPGQGLRLIYYSQIVNDFQKGDIAEGYSVSREKKESFPLTVTSAQKNPTAFYLCASSMGRDQETQYFGPGTRLLVL.

The table lists this clonotype with many counts. This CDR3 reads CASSLDRGREQYF. The DNA of the CDR3 is TGTGCCAGCAGCTTGGACAGGGGTCGCGAGCAGTACTTC. The chain combines TRBV11-2 with TRBJ2-7, with 9 nucleotides matching TRBD1. J gave up 6 bases and V 3 bases, and 3 bases lay outside the gene matches. There are 13 residues in the CDR3. CDR1 and CDR2 (germline): SGHAT, FQNNGV.

The chain has TRBV27 and TRBJ2-3; D might be TRBD2 (5 bases). This CDR3 spans 16 amino acids. Germline V gives CDR1 MNHEY, CDR2 SMNVEV (reference sequence). With 5 bases removed from V and 3 bases from J, the gap between germline ends came to 18 bases. Written as DNA, the CDR3 is TGTGCCAGCAGTCGAGGACGCAATCCGGGGACAGATACGCAGTATTTT. Translating it yields CASSRGRNPGTDTQYF.

This clonotype is medium-sized by share. The CDR3 nucleotides read TGCAGTGCCCTTTACCGGGACAGGGCCCGGACACAAGAGACCCAGTACTTC. This gives the protein CSALYRDRARTQETQYF. The rearrangement links TRBV20-1 to TRBJ2-5, with 9 bases identical to TRBD1. Per the germline V gene, CDR1 is DFQATT and CDR2 is SNEGSKA (reference sequence). Germline trimming cut 6 bases from V and 2 bases from J; bases unmatched to any gene: 16. This CDR3 is 17 amino acids long.

The rearrangement uses TRBV20-1 and TRBJ2-1; a weak D match, TRBD2 (5 bases). CDR3 size: 13 residues. Trimming cost V 0 bases and J 7 bases, with 10 bases left between them. Germline V lookup: CDR1 DFQATT, CDR2 SNEGSKA (reference sequence). For the CDR3, the DNA is TGCAGTGCTAGAGATAGAACGGGGAATGAGCAGTTCTTC. The encoded protein is CSARDRTGNEQFF.